This T cell receptor (beta chain) originates from a study of response to subunit inactivated influenza vaccine. Study observations and caveats: With each seasonal influenza vaccination, the authors suggested, few new T cells are recruited.

Each CDR3 protein gets one entry after TCRdb re-called the RT-PCR reads with MiXCR. The table includes a few hundred thousand distinct CDR3 sequences, roughly 11% detected once. Germline V gene data show CDR1 as MGHDK and CDR2 as SYGVNS. The CDR3 runs 14 residues. The junction had 5 bases not matched to a gene; V was cut back by 3 bases and J by 7 bases. This clonotype was seen a handful of times. Its antigen is unknown. The TCR was taken from a man over 45 who received an inactivated influenza vaccine. Sample: PBMCs from blood, taken 45 days after vaccination. The V and J genes are TRBV25-1 and TRBJ2-2; 7 nucleotides line up with TRBD1. Written as DNA, the CDR3 is TGTGCCAGCAGTGACTGGTACAGGGGCGGGGAGCTGTTTTTT. This sequence encodes CASSDWYRGGELFF.